Sequencing of this T cell receptor (beta chain) was carried out in a study of blood T cell repertoires in COVID-19. Study details: PBMCs, B-cell-depleted T cells, or T cells were the source of the cDNA or gDNA that made up the material.

Authors' data handling: Amplification with reference gene primers provided the estimates of nucleated cell counts. TCRdb's copy holds only in-frame clones and misses some; the assay was immunoSEQ multiplex PCR. V and J calls and clone size follow that table, whereas D and trimming were derived from the DNA. The data contain about 270,000 clones, just over 90% of them singletons. About this clone: The sample holds other DNA sequences that translate to the same CDR3.

Germline CDR1 reads LNHDA; CDR2 reads SQIVND (reference sequence). This CDR3 has 13 amino acids. The V end lost 8 bases, the J end lost 3 bases, and 11 bases lay between the germline ends. Everyone who took part was roughly 18 to 89 years old, and they came from about two dozen US areas. Cohort placement rested on clinical history that participants reported themselves. This TCR was sampled from a woman aged 40 to 49 with acute COVID-19. Sequencing used PBMCs or T cells enriched from blood (not recorded which). The V gene is TRBV19, the J gene TRBJ1-5, with a tentative D call TRBD1 (6 bases). This CDR3 reads CASLGQFNQPQHF. CDR3 coding DNA: TGTGCCAGTCTCGGACAGTTCAATCAGCCCCAGCATTTT.